Following are 2 T cell receptor beta chains from one sample sequenced in a study of vaccination and CD4 T cells after COVID-19. The study sequenced cultured CD4+ T cell DNA using the Oncomine TCR Beta short-read assay. TCRdb reprocessed the PCR reads with MiXCR, giving one entry per CDR3 protein. The table includes around 20,000 distinct CDR3 sequences, about half detected once. Treatment meaning: approximately nine-day PBMC culture with coronavirus spike peptide pools or control peptides (ViraFEST assay). Which antigens these TCRs recognize remains unknown. Specimen: CD4+ T cells from blood, cultured in vitro, collected before SARS-CoV-2 vaccination. The receptor set was obtained from a human donor who had recovered from COVID-19.

This clonotype was seen a few times. The chain recombines TRBV7-2 with TRBJ1-2; the match to TRBD1 covers 7 bases. Germline loops: CDR1 SGHTA, CDR2 FQGNSA. After removal of 11 bases from V and 2 bases from J, the junction contained 5 bases not matched to a gene. The CDR3 extends over 12 amino acids. The DNA of the CDR3 is TGTGCCGACTCGGGACAGAACTATGGCTACACCTTC. It specifies CADSGQNYGYTF.

The rearrangement links TRBV20-1 to TRBJ2-5; TRBD2 aligns across 7 bases. The CDR3 extends over 13 amino acids. CDR1 and CDR2 from the germline V gene are DFQATT and SNEGSKA (reference sequence). The trim removed 3 bases at V and 3 bases at J, leaving 4 bases unmatched. CDR3 DNA sequence: TGCAGTGCTAGGCCACTAGCGAAAGAGACCCAGTACTTC. Protein product: CSARPLAKETQYF.